A selection of T cell receptor beta chains follows, all from one sample in a study of cytomegalovirus exposure and HLA in healthy donors. Generated by immunoSEQ multiplex PCR, the TCRdb table keeps only in-frame clones and is missing some. The sample has around 150,000 clones; around 80% are singletons. The specimen was PBMCs. The source is a man under 40 in good health and CMV-seronegative. Each CDR3 is given with its conserved first and last residue. D genes are given only for firm matches. The size entry is marked missing in some rows and otherwise reads once, few, many or a size class.

17	TRBV28	-	TRBD1	TRBJ2-3	CASSLAGQGDPTDTQYF	TGTGCCAGCAGTTTGGCGGGACAGGGAGACCCTACAGATACGCAGTATTTT
14	TRBV5-1	-	-	TRBJ2-3	CASSTGTVTDTQYF	TGCGCCAGCAGCACTGGGACTGTCACAGATACGCAGTATTTT
16	TRBV6-6	few	TRBD1	TRBJ1-5	CASKDREGSGGQPQHF	TGTGCCAGCAAGGACAGGGAAGGGAGCGGCGGTCAGCCCCAGCATTTT
15	TRBV11-2	-	-	TRBJ2-7	CASSLEGGSSYEQYF	TGTGCCAGCAGCTTAGAGGGGGGTAGCTCCTACGAGCAGTACTTC
14	TRBV5-4	-	TRBD1	TRBJ1-1	CASSFAGGVTEAFF	TGTGCCAGCAGCTTCGCAGGGGGCGTTACTGAAGCTTTCTTT
14	TRBV28	-	TRBD1	TRBJ2-7	CASRNRGPLFKQYF	TGTGCCAGCAGGAACAGGGGGCCCCTCTTCAAGCAGTACTTC
15	TRBV5-1	-	TRBD1	TRBJ1-1	CASSSGTVFGTEAFF	TGCGCCAGCAGCTCCGGGACAGTTTTCGGCACTGAAGCTTTCTTT
11	TRBV5-4	-	-	TRBJ1-2	CASSSDYGYTF	TGTGCCAGCAGCTCCGACTATGGCTACACCTTC
14	TRBV5-1	-	-	TRBJ2-3	CASSFGQDTDTQYF	TGCGCCAGCAGCTTCGGACAAGACACAGATACGCAGTATTTT
19	TRBV7-2	-	TRBD2	TRBJ2-7	CASSSAGLAGGPNPYEQYF	TGTGCCAGCAGCTCGGCGGGACTAGCGGGAGGGCCTAACCCCTACGAGCAGTACTTC
16	TRBV4-1	-	-	TRBJ2-5	CASSRVRDSRSETQYF	TGCGCCAGCAGCCGGGTACGGGACTCCCGCTCTGAGACCCAGTACTTC
13	TRBV28	-	-	TRBJ1-1	CASSPIGGTEAFF	TGTGCCAGCAGTCCTATCGGGGGCACTGAAGCTTTCTTT
15	TRBV5-1	few	TRBD1	TRBJ1-1	CASSPAATGSTEAFF	TGCGCCAGCAGCCCCGCCGCGACAGGGTCCACTGAAGCTTTCTTT
12	TRBV28	once	-	TRBJ1-2	CASSGGNYGYTF	TGTGCCAGCTCGGGGGGGAACTATGGCTACACCTTC
17	TRBV28	-	TRBD2	TRBJ2-1	CASSLSQGAGAYNEQFF	TGTGCCAGCAGTTTATCGCAGGGAGCGGGAGCCTACAATGAGCAGTTCTTC
14	TRBV28	-	-	TRBJ2-7	CASTIDAENYEQYF	TGTGCCAGCACCATAGACGCGGAGAACTACGAGCAGTACTTC
14	TRBV2	-	TRBD1	TRBJ1-2	CASMTGYANYGYPF	TGTGCCAGCATGACAGGGTATGCTAACTATGGCTACCCCTTC
14	TRBV11-2	-	TRBD1	TRBJ2-7	CASSRQGKLGEQYF	TGTGCCAGCAGCCGACAGGGAAAATTAGGCGAGCAGTACTTC
15	TRBV6-1	-	-	TRBJ1-5	CASSDTQSVLLAQHF	TGTGCCAGCAGTGACACTCAATCTGTCCTTTTGGCCCAGCATTTT
13	TRBV4-1	-	-	TRBJ2-7	CASSQGTKWEQYF	TGCGCCAGCAGCCAAGGGACTAAATGGGAGCAGTACTTC
16	TRBV7-9	-	TRBD1	TRBJ2-7	CASSSDRGGSPYEQYF	TGTGCCAGCAGCTCTGACAGGGGGGGATCCCCCTACGAGCAGTACTTC
15	TRBV6-1	-	-	TRBJ1-6	CASTAPQGNNSPLHF	TGTGCCAGCACTGCTCCCCAGGGGAATAATTCACCCCTCCACTTT
17	TRBV5-1	-	TRBD2	TRBJ2-7	CASSLAERGSLSHEQYF	TGCGCCAGCAGCTTGGCGGAGCGGGGGAGCCTCAGCCACGAGCAGTACTTC
20	TRBV5-1	-	TRBD2	TRBJ2-3	CASSSDRLAEIFRPTDTQYF	TGCGCCAGCAGCTCAGATAGACTAGCGGAGATTTTCCGCCCCACAGATACGCAGTATTTT
17	TRBV5-6	-	TRBD1	TRBJ2-1	CASSFGGQGFGNNEQFF	TGTGCCAGCAGCTTCGGGGGACAGGGTTTCGGCAACAATGAGCAGTTCTTC
15	TRBV18	-	-	TRBJ1-1	CASSPILQGNTEAFF	TGTGCCAGCTCACCTATCCTTCAGGGGAACACTGAAGCTTTCTTT